Listed below are T cell receptor beta chains from one sample, sequenced in a study of blood T cell repertoires in COVID-19. Clones were sequenced by immunoSEQ multiplex PCR, and TCRdb holds only the in-frame ones, with some missing. The table has 190,000 or so clones, around 81% seen once. The specimen was PBMCs or T cells enriched from blood (not recorded which). The receptor source for this set is a man aged 35 to 55 who had recovered from COVID-19. CDR3s include the opening cysteine and the closing phenylalanine or tryptophan. A D gene is named only where the DNA matches it firmly. Size tells how often a clone was seen (once, few, many) or the class of an expanded clone, and some rows leave it out.

J: TRBJ1-1
size: .
V: TRBV6-2/TRBV6-3
D: .
CDR3: CASSFGESEAFF
DNA: TGTGCCAGCAGTTTTGGGGAGTCTGAAGCTTTCTTT

J: TRBJ2-1
size: .
V: TRBV7-2
D: .
CDR3: CASSLGKGDEQFF
DNA: TGTGCCAGCAGCTTAGGAAAGGGGGATGAGCAGTTCTTC

J: TRBJ2-3
size: .
V: TRBV19
D: TRBD1
CDR3: CASSKTGGRTDTQYF
DNA: TGTGCCAGTAGTAAAACAGGGGGCCGCACAGATACGCAGTATTTT

J: TRBJ2-7
size: .
V: TRBV5-4
D: .
CDR3: CASSPAGSPAYEQYF
DNA: TGTGCCAGCAGCCCTGCGGGGTCCCCCGCCTACGAGCAGTACTTC

J: TRBJ1-5
size: few
V: TRBV19
D: .
CDR3: CASSPGQRNQPQHF
DNA: TGTGCCAGTAGTCCGGGACAACGCAATCAGCCCCAGCATTTT

J: TRBJ2-5
size: .
V: TRBV19
D: TRBD2
CDR3: CASSIPAGEGRETQYF
DNA: TGTGCCAGTAGTATTCCGGCGGGGGAGGGGCGAGAGACCCAGTACTTC

J: TRBJ1-2
size: .
V: TRBV4-2
D: TRBD1
CDR3: CASSPSLARITGITGEIYGYTF
DNA: TGTGCCAGCAGCCCCTCCCTGGCCCGTATAACGGGCATTACAGGGGAAATCTATGGCTACACCTTC

J: TRBJ2-1
size: .
V: TRBV28
D: TRBD1
CDR3: CASSSPPGTGQIEQFF
DNA: TGTGCCAGCAGTTCTCCACCCGGGACAGGACAAATTGAGCAGTTCTTC

J: TRBJ1-1
size: .
V: TRBV7-3
D: .
CDR3: CASSLIPGGGGTNTEAFF
DNA: TGTGCCAGCAGCTTAATCCCGGGGGGAGGAGGGACAAACACTGAAGCTTTCTTT

J: TRBJ1-1
size: .
V: TRBV10-3
D: .
CDR3: CAISEPKGRTEAFF
DNA: TGTGCCATCAGTGAACCAAAGGGGCGTACTGAAGCTTTCTTT

J: TRBJ1-5
size: .
V: TRBV27
D: .
CDR3: CASSFGGQPQHF
DNA: TGTGCCAGCAGTTTTGGAGGTCAGCCCCAGCATTTT